The present TCR beta chain was sequenced within a study of T cell responses to AZD1222 COVID-19 vaccine. This clone was counted a single time. Sequenced by immunoSEQ multiplex PCR; TCRdb stores in-frame clones only, minus some. This sample has about 180,000 clones, with 75% to 90% found just once. CDR3 length equals 15 residues. The sequences come from peripheral blood, collected on day 0 of AZD1222 vaccination. The rearrangement links TRBV21-1 to TRBJ2-7; the D call of TRBD2 is as the table states it, not checked on the DNA. TRBV21-1 is annotated as a pseudogene. The origin of this receptor is an adult in good health. The DNA of the CDR3 is TGTGCCAGCAGCAAACTAGCGACCTCCCCGGAGGAGCAGTACTTC. It specifies CASSKLATSPEEQYF.